Listed below are T cell receptor beta chains from one sample, sequenced in a study of blood T cells in healthy people across ages. TCRdb re-called the 5' RACE reads through MiXCR, storing one row per CDR3 protein. The repertoire includes some 560,000 distinct CDR3 sequences, roughly a quarter of them detected once, and roughly 3.5% sits in the top ten. In addition, the sample was reused for a study of T cells of mothers and their children.

Material: blood. These receptors originate from a boy aged 2 to 9 in good health. The CDR3 runs from the conserved cysteine through the conserved F or W. Fields, in order: CDR3 protein, CDR3 DNA, D gene, J gene, clone size, V gene. The D gene is left open where the match is weak. Expanded clones are given a class, and other clones once, few, many or no size at all.

CDR3: CASSVTGTGGYGYTF
DNA: TGTGCCAGCAGCGTAACCGGGACGGGGGGTTATGGCTACACCTTC
D: NA
J: TRBJ1-2
size: NA
V: TRBV9

CDR3: CASSYGLAGGNYNEQFF
DNA: TGTGCCAGCAGTTACGGGCTAGCGGGGGGGAATTACAATGAGCAGTTCTTC
D: TRBD2
J: TRBJ2-1
size: few
V: TRBV6-6

CDR3: CASIPTGSETQYF
DNA: TGTGCCAGCATCCCGACAGGCTCCGAGACCCAGTACTTC
D: NA
J: TRBJ2-5
size: few
V: TRBV7-3

CDR3: CASSLSQTNTEAFF
DNA: TGCGCCAGCAGCTTGTCCCAGACAAACACTGAAGCTTTCTTT
D: NA
J: TRBJ1-1
size: few
V: TRBV5-1

CDR3: CASSLIERGDGYTF
DNA: TGCGCCAGCAGCTTAATAGAGAGGGGGGATGGCTACACCTTC
D: NA
J: TRBJ1-2
size: few
V: TRBV5-1

CDR3: CASSLGPLSTEAFF
DNA: TGTGCCAGCAGCTTAGGACCCCTCAGCACTGAAGCTTTCTTT
D: NA
J: TRBJ1-1
size: NA
V: TRBV7-9

CDR3: CASSQSERDTQYF
DNA: TGTGCCAGCAGCCAATCCGAGCGGGATACGCAGTATTTT
D: NA
J: TRBJ2-3
size: NA
V: TRBV4-2

CDR3: CASSLETVEETQYF
DNA: TGTGCCAGCAGCTTAGAGACAGTGGAAGAGACCCAGTACTTC
D: NA
J: TRBJ2-5
size: few
V: TRBV7-9

CDR3: CASSSGPETSYEQYF
DNA: TGTGCCAGCAGTTCTGGGCCGGAAACCTCCTACGAGCAGTACTTC
D: NA
J: TRBJ2-7
size: few
V: TRBV6-6

CDR3: CASSLREGGHQPQHF
DNA: TGTGCCAGCAGCTTAAGGGAGGGGGGGCATCAGCCCCAGCATTTT
D: NA
J: TRBJ1-5
size: NA
V: TRBV13

CDR3: CATSRIIGDYEQYF
DNA: TGTGCCACCAGCAGAATAATAGGGGATTACGAGCAGTACTTC
D: NA
J: TRBJ2-7
size: NA
V: TRBV15

CDR3: CASSPRLAGWDEQFF
DNA: TGTGCCAGCAGCCCTAGACTAGCGGGATGGGATGAGCAGTTCTTC
D: TRBD2
J: TRBJ2-1
size: NA
V: TRBV7-9

CDR3: CSAVGTSGNHNEQFF
DNA: TGCAGTGCTGTGGGGACTAGCGGGAACCACAATGAGCAGTTCTTC
D: TRBD2
J: TRBJ2-1
size: NA
V: TRBV20-1

CDR3: CASSTSYTISGANVLTF
DNA: TGTGCCAGCTCCACGTCTTACACCATCTCTGGGGCCAACGTCCTGACTTTC
D: NA
J: TRBJ2-6
size: few
V: TRBV6-2/TRBV6-3

CDR3: CTSTSTAGRGRETQYF
DNA: TGTACCAGCACATCCACCGCAGGACGGGGGCGAGAGACCCAGTACTTC
D: NA
J: TRBJ2-5
size: NA
V: TRBV6-2/TRBV6-3

CDR3: CSVEALTGADDEQFF
DNA: TGCAGCGTTGAAGCTCTCACAGGGGCCGATGATGAGCAGTTCTTC
D: TRBD1
J: TRBJ2-1
size: NA
V: TRBV29-1

CDR3: CASSPTPPSGTYGYTF
DNA: TGTGCCAGCAGCCCAACGCCCCCCTCGGGGACCTATGGCTACACCTTC
D: NA
J: TRBJ1-2
size: NA
V: TRBV7-2

CDR3: CASTHGGFPSYEQYF
DNA: TGCGCCAGCACCCATGGGGGGTTCCCCTCCTACGAGCAGTACTTC
D: NA
J: TRBJ2-7
size: few
V: TRBV5-1

CDR3: CASSSYSGTISSYEQYF
DNA: TGTGCCAGCAGCTCCTATTCCGGGACTATAAGCTCCTACGAGCAGTACTTC
D: TRBD2
J: TRBJ2-7
size: NA
V: TRBV5-6

CDR3: CASSPSSGKVYEQYF
DNA: TGTGCCAGCTCACCAAGCAGCGGGAAGGTCTACGAGCAGTACTTC
D: TRBD2
J: TRBJ2-7
size: NA
V: TRBV18

CDR3: CASSVATFSTDTQYF
DNA: TGTGCCAGCAGCGTAGCCACCTTTAGCACAGATACGCAGTATTTT
D: NA
J: TRBJ2-3
size: once
V: TRBV9

CDR3: CASSLGSQPNTNEQFF
DNA: TGTGCCAGCAGCTTAGGGAGTCAGCCGAATACCAATGAGCAGTTCTTC
D: NA
J: TRBJ2-1
size: few
V: TRBV11-1

CDR3: CASSLYVGSTNEKLFF
DNA: TGTGCCAGCAGCTTATACGTGGGATCAACTAATGAAAAACTGTTTTTT
D: NA
J: TRBJ1-4
size: NA
V: TRBV7-9

CDR3: CASSQVVGGDEQYF
DNA: TGTGCCAGCAGCCAAGTCGTAGGCGGGGACGAGCAGTACTTC
D: NA
J: TRBJ2-7
size: few
V: TRBV3-1

CDR3: CASSLAGGAFF
DNA: TGTGCCAGCAGCTTAGCCGGGGGGGCTTTCTTT
D: NA
J: TRBJ1-1
size: NA
V: TRBV7-9

CDR3: CASSLVGQHYSNQPQHF
DNA: TGTGCCAGCAGCTTAGTTGGGCAGCATTATAGCAATCAGCCCCAGCATTTT
D: NA
J: TRBJ1-5
size: few
V: TRBV7-4

CDR3: CASSDPGQGGEKLFF
DNA: TGTGCCAGCAGTGACCCGGGACAGGGGGGAGAAAAACTGTTTTTT
D: TRBD1
J: TRBJ1-4
size: NA
V: TRBV6-6

CDR3: CSATPSDRGGYEQYF
DNA: TGCAGTGCTACCCCCTCGGACAGGGGAGGCTACGAGCAGTACTTC
D: TRBD1
J: TRBJ2-7
size: few
V: TRBV20-1

CDR3: CASSLEWGASSYEQYF
DNA: TGTGCCAGCAGCTTAGAGTGGGGCGCTTCCTCCTACGAGCAGTACTTC
D: NA
J: TRBJ2-7
size: NA
V: TRBV7-9

CDR3: CASSFGGRGEQFF
DNA: TGTGCCAGCAGTTTTGGTGGGAGAGGTGAGCAGTTCTTC
D: NA
J: TRBJ2-1
size: NA
V: TRBV12-3/TRBV12-4

CDR3: CASSRGQVGEKLFF
DNA: TGTGCCAGCAGCCGTGGACAGGTTGGGGAAAAACTGTTTTTT
D: TRBD1
J: TRBJ1-4
size: once
V: TRBV14

CDR3: CASSQGFRGTGRGEQYF
DNA: TGCGCCAGCAGCCAAGGATTTCGTGGGACAGGGAGAGGCGAGCAGTACTTC
D: TRBD1
J: TRBJ2-7
size: few
V: TRBV4-3

CDR3: CASGAGLAPHEQYF
DNA: TGTGCCAGCGGTGCGGGGCTAGCGCCTCATGAGCAGTACTTC
D: NA
J: TRBJ2-7
size: few
V: TRBV5-4

CDR3: CSVTTGGGNEKLFF
DNA: TGCAGCGTAACCACAGGGGGTGGTAATGAAAAACTGTTTTTT
D: TRBD1
J: TRBJ1-4
size: NA
V: TRBV29-1

CDR3: CASSQEGIDEQFF
DNA: TGTGCCAGCAGCCAAGAGGGGATCGATGAGCAGTTCTTC
D: NA
J: TRBJ2-1
size: few
V: TRBV4-2

CDR3: CASSPLIGGDEQFF
DNA: TGTGCCAGCAGCCCCTTGATCGGGGGCGATGAGCAGTTCTTC
D: NA
J: TRBJ2-1
size: NA
V: TRBV7-9